A single sample is the source of the 16 T cell receptor beta chains below, sequenced in a study of T cells expressing NK-cell markers. TCRdb re-called the 5' RACE reads and shows each CDR3 protein once, DNA omitted. The listing contains about 390,000 distinct CDR3 sequences. The specimen sequenced was blood T cells: a sorted CD56 or NKG2C T cell subset, CD4+ or CD8+ T cells, or bulk PBMC T cells (not recorded which). These receptors were obtained from a woman aged 45-65 years in good health.

CDR3: CAIGGQGSDSYEQYF. The chain couples TRBV10-3 to TRBJ2-7; with no DNA, the TCRdb D assignment of TRBD1 cannot be verified. Germline CDR1 and CDR2: ENHRY and SYGVKD. This CDR3 has 15 amino acids.

The chain uses TRBV24-1 and TRBJ1-1; TCRdb's D call, TRBD1, is unchecked because there is no DNA. Looked up from germline, CDR1 is KGHDR and CDR2 is SFDVKD. The CDR3 sequence is 13 residues long. CDR3 residues: CATSVRGGTEAFF.

J is TRBJ2-5 and V is TRBV3-1; as DNA is missing, the TRBD2 call by TCRdb cannot be tested. Germline V CDR1 and CDR2: LGHDT, YNNKEL (reference sequence). The CDR3 runs 14 residues. This CDR3 reads CASSQSSGYETQYF.

The rearrangement uses TRBV7-2 and TRBJ2-5; TCRdb gives TRBD1 as the D gene, but with no DNA this cannot be confirmed. The CDR3 runs 15 residues. Germline V gene lookup returns CDR1 SGHTA and CDR2 FQGNSA. The CDR3 spells CASSRAQVGQETQYF.

This sequence joins TRBV18 and TRBJ2-1; with no DNA, the TCRdb D assignment of TRBD2 cannot be verified. The CDR3 has 15 amino acids. The V gene's germline CDR1 is KGHSH and CDR2 LQKENI. This CDR3 is CASSPGPVGYNEQFF.

The chain has TRBV10-2 and TRBJ2-1; the TRBD2 assignment by TCRdb is unverifiable without DNA. Germline loops: CDR1 WSHSY, CDR2 SAAADI. The CDR3 consists of 13 residues. CDR3 sequence reads: CASSATSYNEQFF.

The chain recombines TRBV24-1 with TRBJ2-1; lacking DNA, the TRBD2 call made by TCRdb goes unchecked. The CDR3 is 14 amino acids. Germline V gene lookup returns CDR1 KGHDR and CDR2 SFDVKD. The CDR3 protein is CATGSLAGPNEQFF.

The chain employs TRBV28 and TRBJ2-1; as DNA is missing, the TRBD2 call by TCRdb cannot be tested. Germline-derived CDR1 and CDR2 are MDHEN and SYDVKM. CDR3 length: 12 residues. The CDR3 sequence is CASSGLNNEQFF.

The chain combines TRBV29-1 with TRBJ1-2; TCRdb's D call of TRBD1 is untestable without DNA. There are 11 residues in the CDR3. Looked up from germline, CDR1 is SQVTM and CDR2 is ANQGSEA. The CDR3: CSVPDSYGYTF.

The chain is built from TRBV5-1 and TRBJ2-3; TCRdb's assignment of TRBD1 cannot be checked, as there is no DNA. This CDR3 spans 14 amino acids. CDR1 is SGHRS and CDR2 is YFSETQ in the germline V gene. The CDR3 sequence: CASSLTGVPDTQYF.

The chain is built from TRBV27 and TRBJ2-1; TCRdb's assignment of TRBD2 cannot be checked, as there is no DNA. Germline V CDR1 and CDR2: MNHEY, SMNVEV (reference sequence). This CDR3 is 19 amino acids long. CDR3 sequence reads: CASSSPRRTSGRLYNEQFF.

The CDR3 region is CASSRGRWDEKLFF. The chain carries TRBV14 and TRBJ1-4. Germline values: CDR1 SGHDN, CDR2 FVKESK. CDR3 length: 14 residues.

The V call is TRBV24-1, the J call TRBJ2-5; TCRdb proposes TRBD2, but this gene call is untestable without DNA. The CDR3 consists of 15 residues. In germline, CDR1 is KGHDR, CDR2 SFDVKD. CDR3 in amino acids: CATSKGSGVQETQYF.

This chain uses TRBV4-1 with TRBJ2-3; there is no DNA to check the TCRdb D call of TRBD2. CDR3 length: 19 residues. Germline V CDR1 and CDR2: MGHRA, YSYEKL. CDR3 region: CASSQNPGLAAAPTDTQYF.

The chain combines TRBV3-1 with TRBJ2-1. The CDR3 runs 14 residues. The germline V gene encodes CDR1 LGHDT and CDR2 YNNKEL (reference sequence). This chain's CDR3 is CASTGRSSYNEQFF.

The chain links TRBV7-3 to TRBJ1-1; TCRdb returns TRBD1, unconfirmable since there is no DNA. CDR1 is SGHTA and CDR2 is FQGTGA in the germline V gene. CDR3 length: 13 amino acids. Here the CDR3 reads CASSLLQGAEAFF.